The rows below give T cell receptor beta chains drawn from one sample of a study of CD8+ T cells in alopecia areata. TCRdb's table, derived via immunoSEQ multiplex PCR, lists solely in-frame clones and lacks some. There are around 270,000 clones in the sample; nearly 60% occur only once, and 1.8% lies in the top ten. Sequenced here: CD4+ T cells sorted from blood, sampled at week 24, from a patient treated with tofacitinib. The receptor set was obtained from a human donor with alopecia areata. The CDR3 runs from the conserved cysteine through the conserved F or W. Fields, in order: clone size, V gene, D gene, J gene, CDR3 protein, CDR3 DNA. The D gene is left open where the match is weak. The size entry is marked missing in some rows and otherwise reads once, few, many or a size class.

>.|TRBV5-1|.|TRBJ1-4
CASSLPTGGPEKLFF
TGCGCCAGCAGCCTACCGACAGGAGGGCCGGAAAAACTGTTTTTT
>.|TRBV2|.|TRBJ2-1
CASRRRYSRDEQFF
TGTGCCAGCAGACGACGCTACTCACGGGATGAGCAGTTCTTC
>.|TRBV4-2|.|TRBJ2-7
CASSRGEKEPEQYF
TGTGCCAGCAGCCGGGGGGAAAAGGAGCCCGAGCAGTACTTC
>.|TRBV18|.|TRBJ1-2
CASSPLRGDSNYGYTF
TGTGCCAGCTCACCACTGAGAGGGGATTCAAACTATGGCTACACCTTC
>.|TRBV7-9|.|TRBJ2-7
CARHPYEQYF
TGTGCCAGACACCCGTACGAGCAGTACTTC
>.|TRBV4-1|TRBD1|TRBJ1-5
CASSQTDRGSLSNQPQHF
TGCGCCAGCAGCCAAACCGACAGGGGCTCTCTCAGCAATCAGCCCCAGCATTTT
>.|TRBV20-1|TRBD1|TRBJ1-1
CSARGQGGAFF
TGCAGTGCTAGGGGACAGGGGGGAGCTTTCTTT
>.|TRBV9|.|TRBJ2-3
CASSVAEGGLSDTQYF
TGTGCCAGCAGCGTAGCAGAGGGGGGGCTCTCCGATACGCAGTATTTT
>.|TRBV7-9|.|TRBJ1-3
CASSLSSSGNTIYF
TGTGCCAGCAGCTTATCCAGCTCTGGAAACACCATATATTTT
>.|TRBV15|TRBD1|TRBJ1-6
CATSRDQGGRGSSPLHF
TGTGCCACCAGCAGAGATCAGGGGGGCAGGGGGAGTTCACCCCTCCACTTT
>few|TRBV30|.|TRBJ2-5
CAWRGRETQYF
TGTGCCTGGAGGGGGAGAGAGACCCAGTACTTC
>.|TRBV15|.|TRBJ1-2
CATSTQYYGYTF
TGTGCCACCAGCACGCAGTACTATGGCTACACCTTC
>.|TRBV9|TRBD2|TRBJ2-7
CASSVGANPAGDEQYF
TGTGCCAGCAGCGTAGGCGCCAACCCAGCGGGAGACGAGCAGTACTTC
>.|TRBV7-2|TRBD2|TRBJ2-5
CASRKRGHQETQYF
TGTGCCAGCAGGAAGCGGGGGCACCAAGAGACCCAGTACTTC
>.|TRBV7-2|TRBD2|TRBJ2-5
CASSPSGLAEETQYF
TGTGCCAGCAGCCCCTCGGGACTAGCGGAAGAGACCCAGTACTTC
>.|TRBV30|.|TRBJ1-2
CAWSDRLNYGYTF
TGTGCCTGGAGCGACAGGCTTAACTATGGCTACACCTTC
>once|TRBV20-1|.|TRBJ1-1
CSANPGFGAFF
TGCAGTGCCAATCCCGGGTTTGGAGCTTTCTTT
>.|TRBV10-3|TRBD2|TRBJ2-7
CAISVGPGGDEQYF
TGTGCCATCAGTGTGGGGCCGGGAGGGGACGAGCAGTACTTC
>.|TRBV28|.|TRBJ2-5
CACRGQETQYF
TGTGCCTGCCGTGGGCAAGAGACCCAGTACTTC
>.|TRBV29-1|.|TRBJ2-5
CASVSPGYQKETQYF
TGCGCGTCGGTTAGTCCAGGCTACCAGAAAGAGACCCAGTACTTC
>few|TRBV7-6|.|TRBJ2-6
CASSLVLSGTGANVLTF
TGTGCCAGCAGCTTAGTGCTGTCTGGGACTGGGGCCAACGTCCTGACTTTC
>few|TRBV5-1|.|TRBJ1-2
CASSLWTSYGYTF
TGCGCCAGCAGCTTGTGGACATCCTATGGCTACACCTTC
>.|TRBV7-2|.|TRBJ2-1
CASSLVPAAGNEQFF
TGTGCCAGCAGCTTAGTCCCCGCGGCTGGGAATGAGCAGTTCTTC
>few|TRBV25-1|.|TRBJ2-7
CASSPLGLSYEQYF
TGTGCCAGCAGCCCGCTCGGACTTTCCTACGAGCAGTACTTC